This entry lists 12 T cell receptor beta chains sequenced from one sample in a study of T-cell reconstitution after alpha-beta-depleted transplantation in children. Preparing the TCRbeta library involved the use of unique molecular identifiers. TCRdb recomputed calls from the PCR reads with MiXCR, one row per CDR3 protein. This sample has a few hundred thousand distinct CDR3 sequences; under 20% occur once, and the top ten carry around 28%. Sequencing used PBMCs, mostly from graft donor cells, obtained 360 days after TCRalphabeta/CD19-depleted stem cell transplant. These receptors came from a boy less than two years old who had a stem cell transplant for Wiskott-Aldrich syndrome, so the T cells may come from the graft donor.

This clonotype came up a few times. The V gene is TRBV4-2, the J gene TRBJ2-1, with D tentatively TRBD1 or TRBD2 (5 bases each). The CDR3 covers 14 residues. Germline V lookup: CDR1 LGHNA, CDR2 YNFKEQ. The V end lost 9 bases, the J end lost 4 bases, and 16 bases lay between the germline ends. The CDR3 spells CASQGERFYNEQFF. The CDR3 nucleotides are TGTGCCAGTCAAGGGGAGCGGTTTTACAATGAGCAGTTCTTC.

J is TRBJ2-5 and V is TRBV5-1; 9 bases fit TRBD1. The CDR3 loop spans 13 amino acids. Germline V gene sequence: CDR1 SGHRS, CDR2 YFSETQ. Trimming cost V 6 bases and J 4 bases; bases outside gene matches: 4. The CDR3 is CASKGQGGETQYF. Written as DNA, the CDR3 is TGCGCCAGCAAGGGACAGGGAGGAGAGACCCAGTACTTC.

This clonotype appeared many times. This chain uses TRBV7-7 with TRBJ2-1, with D unclear. This CDR3 comprises 15 residues. Germline-derived CDR1 and CDR2 are SSHAT and FNYEAQ (reference sequence). V was trimmed by 3 bases and J by 4 bases, leaving 13 bases between them. This CDR3 reads CASSFRPTTYNEQFF. The CDR3 region has the DNA TGTGCCAGCAGCTTTCGCCCCACAACTTACAATGAGCAGTTCTTC.

This clonotype was seen a few times. This chain links TRBV21-1 with TRBJ2-1; the tabulated D call, TRBD1, remains unverified against the DNA. TRBV21-1 is annotated as a pseudogene. CDR3 length: 15 residues. The CDR3 DNA reads TGTGCCAGCAGCAATCGGACAGGGTCAGACAATGAGCAGTTCTTC. It codes for CASSNRTGSDNEQFF.

The sample holds a few counts of this clonotype. V is TRBV29-1 and J is TRBJ2-7, with 10 positions matching TRBD1. V lost 3 bases, J lost 6 bases, and 5 bases stayed unmatched. The CDR3 runs 13 residues. The germline CDR1 and CDR2 sequences are SQVTM and ANQGSEA. The CDR3 DNA follows: TGCAGCGTTGAGGGGACAGGGGAATTCGAGCAGTACTTC. Its translation is CSVEGTGEFEQYF.

The chain recombines TRBV18 with TRBJ2-1; D is unresolved. The CDR3 has 12 residues. Germline V gene lookup returns CDR1 KGHSH and CDR2 LQKENI. V lost 5 bases to trimming and J lost 9 bases, with 11 bases between them. CDR3 coding DNA: TGTGCCAGCTCAGTCTTTCAGGCTGAGCAGTTCTTC. Translation: CASSVFQAEQFF.

This clonotype was seen only a few times. The chain recombines TRBV25-1 with TRBJ2-3; 11 positions match TRBD2. This CDR3 is built from 17 residues. Germline CDR1 and CDR2: MGHDK and SYGVNS. V was pared by 4 bases and J by 0 bases, with 6 bases of the junction left unmatched. The CDR3 spells CASSVSGTSGSTDTQYF. The CDR3 region has the DNA TGTGCCAGCAGTGTATCCGGGACTAGCGGAAGCACAGATACGCAGTATTTT.

This clonotype came up a few times. The V gene is TRBV11-2, the J gene TRBJ2-3; D not certain. The V gene's germline CDR1 is SGHAT and CDR2 FQNNGV. This CDR3 has 14 residues. Trimming took off 8 bases at V and 0 bases at J, with 12 bases between the two ends. CDR3 bases: TGTGCCAGCGTGCAGGAGACTAGCACAGATACGCAGTATTTT. It yields the protein CASVQETSTDTQYF. Variable domain in full (rest from reference TRBV11-2 and TRBJ2-3): EAGVAQSPRYKIIEKRQSVAFWCNPISGHATLYWYQQILGQGPKLLIQFQNNGVVDDSQLPKDRFSAERLKGVDSTLKIQPAKLEDSAVYLCASVQETSTDTQYFGPGTRLTVL.

J is TRBJ2-7 and V is TRBV19; the D gene is possibly TRBD1 (6 bases). The CDR3 is 16 residues long. With 5 bases removed from V and 4 bases from J, the gap between germline ends came to 21 bases. Looked up from germline, CDR1 is LNHDA and CDR2 is SQIVND (reference sequence). CDR3 sequence: CASSFLQGQAPYEQYF. The CDR3 DNA reads as TGTGCCAGTAGTTTCTTACAGGGCCAAGCTCCGTACGAGCAGTACTTC.

This clonotype was recorded a few times. This chain uses TRBV12-3 or TRBV12-4 with TRBJ2-7, with D uncertain. Trimming pared 2 bases from V and 0 bases from J, leaving 8 bases between. The CDR3 runs to 14 residues. The CDR3 region is CASSLIMSSYEQYF. The CDR3 coding sequence is TGTGCCAGCAGTTTAATTATGTCCTCCTACGAGCAGTACTTC.

The V call is TRBV4-1, the J call TRBJ1-1, with 9 bases lining up with TRBD1. V lost 5 bases and J lost 3; bases outside the gene matches: 10. CDR3 size: 16 residues. Germline-derived CDR1 and CDR2 are MGHRA and YSYEKL. The DNA of the CDR3 is TGCGCCAGCAGCGTTATCCTGGACAGGGGTGACACTGAAGCTTTCTTT. It encodes CASSVILDRGDTEAFF.

This clonotype came up a few times. The J gene is TRBJ2-3, the V gene TRBV5-1; the D gene is possibly TRBD2 (5 bases). The length of the CDR3 is 13 residues. Per germline, CDR1 SGHRS and CDR2 YFSETQ. Between the trimmed V and J ends, which lost 0 bases and 5 bases, there was a span of 7 bases. As DNA, the CDR3 is TGCGCCAGCAGCTTGGATGGGAGAGATACGCAGTATTTT. Translation: CASSLDGRDTQYF.